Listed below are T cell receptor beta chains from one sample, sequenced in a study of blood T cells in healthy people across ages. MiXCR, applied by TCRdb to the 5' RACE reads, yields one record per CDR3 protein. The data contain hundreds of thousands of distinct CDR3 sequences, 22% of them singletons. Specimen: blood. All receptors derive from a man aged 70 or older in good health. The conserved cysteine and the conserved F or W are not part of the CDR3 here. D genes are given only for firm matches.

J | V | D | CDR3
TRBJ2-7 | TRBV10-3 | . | AIGRDYEQY
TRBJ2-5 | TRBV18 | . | ASSKAGTGETQY
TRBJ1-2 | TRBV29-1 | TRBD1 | SVGDYRGGYT
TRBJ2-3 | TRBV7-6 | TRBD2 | ASSTLAGGARRTDTQY
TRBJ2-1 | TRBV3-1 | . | ASGTAVYNEQF
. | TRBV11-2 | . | ASSLGAYSYEQY
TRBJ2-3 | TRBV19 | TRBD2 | ASSWLAGSDTQY
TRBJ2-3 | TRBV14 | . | ASSHAGSDTQY
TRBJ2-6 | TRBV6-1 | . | ASMDLSGANVLT
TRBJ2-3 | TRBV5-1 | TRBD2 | ASSGTSGSSTDTQY
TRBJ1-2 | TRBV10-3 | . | AITAFGQNGYT
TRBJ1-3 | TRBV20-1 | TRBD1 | SARKRDRTGNTIY
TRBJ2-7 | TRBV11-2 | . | ASSLELGAYEQY
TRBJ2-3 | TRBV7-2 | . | ASSLGGSQDTQY
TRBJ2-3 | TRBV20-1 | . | SALEGGRGDTQY
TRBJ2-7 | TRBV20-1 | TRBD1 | STLRTGRGEQY
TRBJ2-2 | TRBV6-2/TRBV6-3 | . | ASSGQHTGELF
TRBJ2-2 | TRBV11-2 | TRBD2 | ASPSHGGGSTGELF
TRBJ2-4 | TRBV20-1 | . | SASEGWAKNIQY
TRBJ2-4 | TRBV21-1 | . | ASSPGGWKAKNIQY
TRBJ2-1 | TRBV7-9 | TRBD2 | ASSSTVASGGVAYYNEQF
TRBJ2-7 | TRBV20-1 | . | SASGGVSYEQY
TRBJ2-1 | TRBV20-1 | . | SAVPGVGYNEQF
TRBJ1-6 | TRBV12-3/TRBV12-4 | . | ASSFQGGSPLH
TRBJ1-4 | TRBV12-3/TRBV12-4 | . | ASSQGRFPV
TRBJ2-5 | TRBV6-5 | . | ASSSLSSGVGKTQY
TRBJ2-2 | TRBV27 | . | ASSLLGSTGELF
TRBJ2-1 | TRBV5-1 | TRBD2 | ASSEIAGHYNEQF
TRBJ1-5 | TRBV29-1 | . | SVLQENSNQPQH
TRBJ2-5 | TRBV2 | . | ASSETETQY
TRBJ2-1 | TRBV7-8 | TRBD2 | ASSLVGLNSYNEQF